This T cell receptor beta chain was obtained from a study of blood T cell repertoires in COVID-19. Overall study context: There were acute and convalescent COVID-19 samples, and they came from the United States, Italy and Spain. T cells, B-cell-depleted T cells, or PBMCs provided the cDNA or gDNA that served as material.

Authors' methods: It was from reference gene primer amplification that nucleated cell counts were estimated. Generated by immunoSEQ multiplex PCR, the TCRdb table keeps only in-frame clones and is missing some. The DNA was the basis for D and trimming; V, J and clone size are from that table. The sample gives roughly 90,000 clones, almost 80% of which show up once; roughly 16% is in the top ten. V was clipped by 4 bases and J by 3 bases, with 6 bases between them. This CDR3 comprises 12 residues. The germline gives CDR1 SEHNR, CDR2 FQNEAQ (reference sequence). This chain joins TRBV7-9 and TRBJ1-2; the D gene is possibly TRBD1 (5 bases). Sequenced: peripheral blood. The clonotype comes from a human donor in a cohort sampled during active COVID-19. CDR3 nucleotides: TGTGCCAGCAGCTCGACAGACTATGGCTACACCTTC. This codes for CASSSTDYGYTF.